Listed here are 22 T cell receptor beta chains from one sample, sequenced in a study of blood T cell repertoires in COVID-19. The assay was immunoSEQ multiplex PCR, and TCRdb's table has in-frame clones only and misses some. The top ten clones hold approximately 21% of a sample with about 61,000 clones, 60% to 80% of them seen once. Sequencing was carried out using peripheral blood. These receptors all come from an elderly man with active or convalescent COVID-19.

This clone was recorded a few times. The chain recombines TRBV7-9 with TRBJ2-2; 12 nucleotides agree with TRBD2. CDR1 is SEHNR and CDR2 is FQNEAQ in the germline V gene (reference sequence). Trimming cost V 6 bases and J 1 base; bases outside gene matches: 6. The CDR3 is 17 amino acids. CDR3 in DNA: TGTGCCAGCAGAAAGACTAGCGGGAGAGTGAACACCGGGGAGCTGTTTTTT. This encodes CASRKTSGRVNTGELFF.

V is TRBV18 and J is TRBJ1-2; tentatively, D is TRBD1 (5 bases). CDR1 is KGHSH, CDR2 LQKENI, per germline. V lost 3 bases to trimming and J lost 2 bases, with 7 bases between them. The CDR3 runs 13 residues. The CDR3 DNA reads TGTGCCAGCTCACCGACAGAAAACTATGGCTACACCTTC. It yields the protein CASSPTENYGYTF.

This clone showed up just once. V and J are TRBV9 and TRBJ1-3; maybe TRBD1 (6 bases). CDR1 is SGDLS and CDR2 is YYNGEE in the germline V gene. The CDR3 is 16 amino acids. V was cut by 3 bases and J by 5 bases, with 18 bases left in between. The CDR3 region has the DNA TGTGCCAGCAGCGCCGCAGACAGGAGAGGTAGAAACACCATATATTTT. The encoded protein is CASSAADRRGRNTIYF.

The chain couples TRBV7-3 to TRBJ2-1, with D possibly TRBD2 on 6 matching bases. Germline loops: CDR1 SGHTA, CDR2 FQGTGA. The CDR3 is made up of 15 amino acids. Trimming pared 3 bases from V and 8 bases from J, leaving 17 bases between. CDR3 loop: CASSFNPGGSDEQFF. The CDR3 nucleotides read TGTGCCAGCAGCTTTAACCCCGGGGGAAGCGATGAGCAGTTCTTC.

This chain uses TRBV2 with TRBJ2-7, with 7 bases that match TRBD1. This CDR3 is built from 13 residues. The V and J ends lost 6 bases and 7 bases, in that order; junction bases with no gene match: 9. Germline V gene lookup returns CDR1 SNHLY and CDR2 FYNNEI. The CDR3 is CASRGQDRVEQYF. DNA for the CDR3: TGTGCCAGCAGGGGCCAAGACAGGGTGGAGCAGTACTTC.

Ten or more counts support this clone. The J gene is TRBJ1-5, the V gene TRBV9, with 12 bases that match TRBD1. There are 15 residues in the CDR3. CDR1 is SGDLS, CDR2 YYNGEE, per germline. V lost 2 bases to trimming and J lost 3 bases; unmatched junction nucleotides: 0. The DNA of the CDR3 is TGTGCCAGCAGCGTGGGACAGGGGGCCAATCAGCCCCAGCATTTT. This gives the protein CASSVGQGANQPQHF.

The chain is built from TRBV4-1 and TRBJ2-3, with 14 bases lining up with TRBD2. Losses at the gene ends were 0 bases for V and 3 bases for J; bases not matched to a gene: 11. Germline V gene lookup returns CDR1 MGHRA and CDR2 YSYEKL. The CDR3 loop spans 20 amino acids. The CDR3 region has the DNA TGCGCCAGCAGCCAAGATTATGGGACTAGCGGGGGCGGGAGGACAGATACGCAGTATTTT. This sequence encodes CASSQDYGTSGGGRTDTQYF.

This chain joins TRBV28 and TRBJ2-5; 7 nucleotides match TRBD1. The V and J ends lost 6 bases and 3 bases, in that order; junction bases with no gene match: 16. Germline V gene lookup returns CDR1 MDHEN and CDR2 SYDVKM. The CDR3 runs to 17 residues. The CDR3 sequence: CASSFRAYWTGKETQYF. In DNA form, the CDR3 reads TGTGCCAGCAGCTTCCGGGCCTATTGGACAGGAAAAGAGACCCAGTACTTC. The full variable domain, its missing parts supplied by reference TRBV28 and TRBJ2-5, is DVKVTQSSRYLVKRTGEKVFLECVQDMDHENMFWYRQDPGLGLRLIYFSYDVKMKEKGDIPEGYSVSREKKERFSLILESASTNQTSMYLCASSFRAYWTGKETQYFGPGTRLLVL.

As DNA, the CDR3 is TGTGCCAGCAGTGACGAGCAGGGTTCTGTTTATGGCTACACCTTC. Encoded protein: CASSDEQGSVYGYTF. The chain recombines TRBV2 with TRBJ1-2; D is perhaps TRBD1 (5 bases). The germline CDR1 and CDR2 sequences are SNHLY and FYNNEI. The CDR3 sequence is 15 residues long. Trimming removed 3 bases from V and 5 bases from J, with 16 bases in between. Looking up the rest from reference TRBV2 and TRBJ1-2 gives the full variable domain: EPEVTQTPSHQVTQMGQEVILRCVPISNHLYFYWYRQILGQKVEFLVSFYNNEISEKSEIFDDQFSVERPDGSNFTLKIRSTKLEDSAMYFCASSDEQGSVYGYTFGSGTRLTVV.

The genes are TRBV18 and TRBJ2-7; 11 positions match TRBD1. There are 14 residues in the CDR3. Germline values: CDR1 KGHSH, CDR2 LQKENI. Losses at the gene ends were 0 bases for V and 6 bases for J; bases not matched to a gene: 1. The CDR3 reads CASSPPGTGGEQYF. CDR3 coding DNA: TGTGCCAGCTCACCACCAGGGACAGGGGGCGAGCAGTACTTC. Full variable domain (outside the CDR3, taken from reference TRBV18 and TRBJ2-7): NAGVMQNPRHLVRRRGQEARLRCSPMKGHSHVYWYRQLPEEGLKFMVYLQKENIIDESGMPKERFSAEFPKEGPSILRIQQVVRGDSAAYFCASSPPGTGGEQYFGPGTRLTVT.

A single count supports this clone. The chain links TRBV4-2 to TRBJ1-2, with unresolved D. CDR1 is LGHNA, CDR2 YNFKEQ, per germline. The CDR3 sequence is 19 residues long. V was shortened by 0 bases and J by 5 bases, with 25 bases between the two germline ends. In DNA form, the CDR3 reads TGTGCCAGCAGCCAAGAATTGGCCTCAGGCCCCGGAACGAGTTATGGCTACACCTTC. Protein product: CASSQELASGPGTSYGYTF.

This clone was picked up a small number of times. The rearrangement joins TRBV5-1 to TRBJ2-6; D remains ambiguous. The V and J ends lost 4 bases and 0 bases respectively, with 5 bases between them. This CDR3 has 14 amino acids. Germline CDR1 SGHRS, CDR2 YFSETQ. The CDR3 loop reads CASSANSGANVLTF. CDR3 sequence (DNA): TGCGCCAGCAGCGCTAACTCTGGGGCCAACGTCCTGACTTTC.

V usage is TRBV5-4 and J usage is TRBJ2-5; TRBD1 aligns across 7 bases. The CDR3 consists of 15 residues. J lost 5 bases, V lost 4 bases, and 11 bases had no gene match. Per germline, CDR1 SGHNT and CDR2 YYREEE (reference sequence). The CDR3 nucleotides read TGTGCCAGCAGCAAGGGACAGCAACGGGTCGAGACCCAGTACTTC. It yields the protein CASSKGQQRVETQYF.

This clone has only a few counts. V usage is TRBV28 and J usage is TRBJ2-7; 12 bases are a match to TRBD2. V dropped 6 bases and J dropped 3; count of bases not matched to a gene: 6. CDR3 size: 15 residues. Per the germline V gene, CDR1 is MDHEN and CDR2 is SYDVKM. DNA for the CDR3: TGTGCCAGCAGACGCAAACTAGCGGGGGGCTACGAGCAGTACTTC. Translation: CASRRKLAGGYEQYF.

This clone was recorded a few times. The chain recombines TRBV2 with TRBJ1-3, with D unclear. Germline V gene sequence: CDR1 SNHLY, CDR2 FYNNEI. CDR3 size: 14 residues. V was pared by 3 bases and J by 2 bases, with 8 bases between. CDR3 coding DNA: TGTGCCAGCAGTGATTTGGGCGCTGGAAACACCATATATTTT. It specifies CASSDLGAGNTIYF.

The chain combines TRBV5-4 with TRBJ2-3, with 7 bases fitting TRBD1. The CDR3 loop spans 16 amino acids. V was clipped by 0 bases and J by 2 bases; unmatched bases: 6. The V gene's germline CDR1 is SGHNT and CDR2 YYREEE (reference sequence). The CDR3 loop is CASSLAVDRVTDTQYF. CDR3 in DNA: TGTGCCAGCAGCTTGGCCGTCGACAGGGTCACAGATACGCAGTATTTT.

The genes are TRBV18 and TRBJ1-1; possibly TRBD1 for D (6 bases). The CDR3 totals 17 residues. Trimming left V 5 bases short and J 1 base short, with 20 bases between. CDR1 and CDR2 (germline): KGHSH, LQKENI. The CDR3 region is CASSTTLAGVGNTEAFF. Here the CDR3 DNA reads TGTGCCAGCTCAACCACTCTAGCAGGGGTCGGGAACACTGAAGCTTTCTTT.

J is TRBJ2-3 and V is TRBV3-1 (or the pseudogene TRBV3-2); D unclear. Germline values: CDR1 LGHDT, CDR2 YNNKEL (reference sequence). This CDR3 is 12 amino acids long. Deletions cut 5 bases from V and 6 bases from J, with 9 bases between. CDR3 residues: CASSSRGDTQYF. The CDR3 region has the DNA TGTGCCAGCAGCTCGCGCGGTGATACGCAGTATTTT.

The chain couples TRBV6-5 to TRBJ1-2; the match to TRBD1 covers 12 bases. Germline loops: CDR1 MNHEY, CDR2 SVGAGI. The CDR3 contains 15 residues. With V trimmed by 5 bases and J by 4 bases, 5 bases remained unmatched. The CDR3, as DNA: TGTGCCAGCAGTCGGGACAGGGGGCGCGGCTATGGCTACACCTTC. Its protein product is CASSRDRGRGYGYTF.

This chain joins TRBV29-1 and TRBJ2-5; the D gene is possibly TRBD2 (6 bases). The CDR3 covers 12 residues. Germline CDR1 reads SQVTM; CDR2 reads ANQGSEA. The V end lost 5 bases, the J end lost 3 bases, and 10 bases lay between the germline ends. The CDR3 reads CSVIPGEETQYF. In DNA, the CDR3 is TGCAGCGTTATCCCGGGGGAAGAGACCCAGTACTTC.

The V gene is TRBV5-6, the J gene TRBJ2-4; 10 bases agree with TRBD2. The CDR3 loop spans 14 amino acids. The J segment lost 12 bases and the V segment lost 0 bases, leaving 6 bases of the junction unmatched. From germline, CDR1 is SGHDT and CDR2 YYEEEE. The CDR3: CASSLAVAGGDQYF. The CDR3 DNA is TGTGCCAGCAGCTTGGCAGTAGCGGGAGGAGATCAGTACTTC.

V gene TRBV19 combines with J gene TRBJ1-2; 7 bases line up with TRBD1. With V trimmed by 6 bases and J by 2 bases, 6 bases remained unmatched. Germline V gene sequence: CDR1 LNHDA, CDR2 SQIVND (reference sequence). The CDR3 has 14 amino acids. The CDR3 reads CASSDPGQNYGYTF. The DNA of the CDR3 is TGTGCCAGTAGCGACCCGGGACAGAACTATGGCTACACCTTC.